These 17 T cell receptor beta chains were sequenced from one sample in a study of post-analysis software for immune sequencing data. Findings and limits, study-wide: TRBV5-6, TRBV5-1 and TRBV20-1 belonged to a set of about five TRBV segments that were more frequent in patients than controls.

Unique molecular identifiers tagged the TCR beta cDNA libraries. MiXCR, run by TCRdb on the PCR reads, gives a single entry per CDR3 protein. The sample shows about 820,000 distinct CDR3 sequences, 53% of them seen only once. What these receptors recognize is not known. Source material: blood. Every receptor here comes from a girl aged 5 to 17 with multiple sclerosis.

The V and J genes are TRBV6-5 and TRBJ2-1, with 10 positions matching TRBD2. This CDR3 has 17 residues. Germline values: CDR1 MNHEY, CDR2 SVGAGI. The ends lost 3 bases at V and 5 bases at J; junction bases unmatched: 10. CDR3 region: CASSYQRAGGPDNEQFF. CDR3 bases: TGTGCCAGCAGTTATCAACGAGCGGGAGGGCCGGACAATGAGCAGTTCTTC.

The chain carries TRBV6-1 and TRBJ2-1; D is tentatively TRBD1 or TRBD2 (5 bases each). This CDR3 comprises 14 residues. The V and J ends lost 8 bases and 4 bases respectively, with 15 bases between them. Germline V lookup: CDR1 MNHNS, CDR2 SASEGT. CDR3 sequence reads: CASGVRDVYNEQFF. CDR3 nucleotide sequence: TGTGCCAGCGGAGTAAGGGACGTTTACAATGAGCAGTTCTTC.

Worth noting for this clonotype: The junction departs from the called germline gene at one end, perhaps through a read error. V is TRBV12-3 or TRBV12-4 and J is TRBJ1-2, with D unclear. This CDR3 spans 13 amino acids. This CDR3 is CASSLEANCGYTF. In DNA, the CDR3 is TGTGCCAGCAGTTTGGAAGCTAACTGTGGCTACACCTTC.

The chain combines TRBV29-1 with TRBJ1-2, with TRBD1 as a possible D gene (6 bases). This CDR3 contains 15 residues. The germline V and J ends were trimmed by 5 bases and 4 bases, with 20 bases remaining between them. The V gene's germline CDR1 is SQVTM and CDR2 ANQGSEA. CDR3 in DNA: TGCAGCGTTAGATTGACAGGCCCAGCTAGCTATGGCTACACCTTC. Translated: CSVRLTGPASYGYTF.

This chain uses TRBV10-3 with TRBJ2-3, with 10 nucleotides matching TRBD2. Germline CDR1 reads ENHRY; CDR2 reads SYGVKD. J was trimmed by 6 bases and V by 5 bases; bases with no gene match: 5. This CDR3 comprises 14 residues. The CDR3 sequence: CAISSSGRGDTQYF. The CDR3 coding sequence is TGTGCCATCAGTTCTAGCGGGAGAGGCGATACGCAGTATTTT.

The chain joins TRBV7-2 to TRBJ2-1; 10 bases are shared with TRBD2. V shed 5 bases and J 5 bases; nucleotides not matched to a gene: 9. The CDR3 has 16 residues. CDR1 is SGHTA, CDR2 FQGNSA, per germline. As DNA, the CDR3 is TGTGCCAGCAGCGTGTGGGCTAGCGGGAGAAACAATGAGCAGTTCTTC. It yields the protein CASSVWASGRNNEQFF. The whole variable domain, filled in from reference TRBV7-2 and TRBJ2-1, reads GAGVSQSPSNKVTEKGKDVELRCDPISGHTALYWYRQSLGQGLEFLIYFQGNSAPDKSGLPSDRFSAERTGGSVSTLTIQRTQQEDSAVYLCASSVWASGRNNEQFFGPGTRLTVL.

V usage is TRBV9 and J usage is TRBJ2-2, with TRBD2 matching 11 bases. This CDR3 spans 15 amino acids. V was pared by 3 bases and J by 4 bases, with 2 bases of the junction left unmatched. The V gene's germline CDR1 is SGDLS and CDR2 YYNGEE. CDR3 DNA: TGTGCCAGCAGCGGGACTAGCGGGCCCACCGGGGAGCTGTTTTTT. This sequence encodes CASSGTSGPTGELFF.

The rearrangement joins TRBV20-1 to TRBJ1-1; no firm D call. This CDR3 is 13 amino acids long. Trimming stripped 7 bases from V and 4 bases from J, with 16 bases between. Per germline, CDR1 DFQATT and CDR2 SNEGSKA (reference sequence). In nucleotides, the CDR3 is TGCAGTGTCTGGCACAGAGGGCTCACTGAAGCTTTCTTT. Protein sequence: CSVWHRGLTEAFF.

V and J are TRBV20-1 and TRBJ2-5; 10 bases map to TRBD2. The assigned J gene may be wrong: the sequence end matches TRBJ2-7 better. Germline CDR1 is DFQATT and CDR2 is SNEGSKA (reference sequence). The CDR3 extends over 16 amino acids. CDR3 bases: TGCAGTGCTAGAAGAGGAGGAACTAGCGGGACCCACGAGCAGTACTTC. Protein product: CSARRGGTSGTHEQYF.

A remark on this clonotype: The germline gene is not matched at one end of the junction; a read error may be the cause. The chain uses TRBV20-1 and TRBJ2-7, with D perhaps matching TRBD2 (5 bases). The CDR3 has 11 amino acids. Germline V gene sequence: CDR1 DFQATT, CDR2 SNEGSKA (reference sequence). CDR3 amino acids: CSAGDTSGQYF. For the CDR3, the DNA is TGCAGTGCTGGAGATACGAGCGGGCAGTACTTC.

V gene TRBV11-2 combines with J gene TRBJ2-7; TRBD1 agrees at 8 bases. After removal of 1 base from V and 2 bases from J, the junction contained 4 bases not matched to a gene. The CDR3 loop spans 15 amino acids. CDR1 and CDR2 from the germline V gene are SGHAT and FQNNGV. The DNA of the CDR3 is TGTGCCAGCAGCTTAGCGACAGGGGTTGCCTACGAGCAGTACTTC. Protein sequence: CASSLATGVAYEQYF. Based on the CDR3 plus reference TRBV11-2 and TRBJ2-7, the full variable domain is EAGVAQSPRYKIIEKRQSVAFWCNPISGHATLYWYQQILGQGPKLLIQFQNNGVVDDSQLPKDRFSAERLKGVDSTLKIQPAKLEDSAVYLCASSLATGVAYEQYFGPGTRLTVT.

The chain has TRBV20-1 and TRBJ2-5; 10 bases are shared with TRBD1. The CDR3 runs 12 residues. Germline V gene sequence: CDR1 DFQATT, CDR2 SNEGSKA (reference sequence). V shed 6 bases and J 5 bases; nucleotides not matched to a gene: 3. In DNA form, the CDR3 reads TGCAGTGCCTCGGGACAGGGGGAGACCCAGTACTTC. Its protein product is CSASGQGETQYF.

This clonotype came up once. V usage is TRBV6-2 or TRBV6-3 and J usage is TRBJ2-3; 7 bases are a match to TRBD2. J gave up 2 bases and V 6 bases, and 11 bases lay outside the gene matches. The CDR3 spans 16 residues. Germline assignment: CDR1 MNHEY and CDR2 SVGEGT. The chain's CDR3 is CASSRGSGVPTDTQYF. The CDR3 DNA reads as TGTGCCAGCAGCCGGGGGAGCGGGGTCCCCACAGATACGCAGTATTTT.

J is TRBJ2-1 and V is TRBV6-5; D not resolved. V lost 2 bases and J lost 9, with 11 bases in between. Germline loops: CDR1 MNHEY, CDR2 SVGAGI. This CDR3 region has 13 residues. DNA of the CDR3: TGTGCCAGCAGTTACAGAACTCCAGGTGAGCAGTTCTTC. This gives the protein CASSYRTPGEQFF.

This chain links TRBV29-1 with TRBJ2-5; 15 nucleotides agree with TRBD2. The end of the DNA aligns better with TRBJ2-7, so the J call may be wrong. CDR1 SQVTM and CDR2 ANQGSEA come from the germline V gene. This CDR3 has 13 amino acids. The CDR3 sequence is CSVGTSGRGEQYF. The CDR3 DNA reads TGCAGCGTTGGGACTAGCGGGAGGGGCGAGCAGTACTTC.

This chain uses TRBV6-6 with TRBJ2-3; weak D call: TRBD2 (6 bases). CDR1 is MNHNY, CDR2 SVGAGI, per germline (reference sequence). The V end lost 10 bases, the J end lost 2 bases, and 16 bases lay between the germline ends. The CDR3 has 14 residues. The CDR3 here is CATYVGGYTDTQYF. The CDR3 bases are TGTGCCACCTATGTCGGAGGGTACACAGATACGCAGTATTTT.

The chain uses TRBV29-1 and TRBJ1-5; the D is unclear. Germline assignment: CDR1 SQVTM and CDR2 ANQGSEA. The ends were cut back, 7 bases at V and 2 bases at J, with 9 bases in the middle. This CDR3 is built from 12 residues. The CDR3 DNA reads as TGCAGCGCCGGGCAGGGCAATCAGCCCCAGCATTTT. Protein sequence: CSAGQGNQPQHF.